Each of the 30 T cell receptor beta chains below was sequenced from the same sample in a study of human T cells and chemical hapten exposure. This sample's time point: patch test 2, 6 weeks after DPC sensitization. Stated treatment: therapeutic diphenylcyclopropenone sensitization with weekly scalp DPC. Using its own MiXCR run on the RACE reads, TCRdb lists one record per CDR3 protein. This table holds approximately 110,000 distinct CDR3 sequences, 9% to 9.5% found once. This sample comprised whole blood, obtained in connection with sensitization to the hapten diphenylcyclopropenone (DPC). All receptors derive from a woman aged 40 to 50 with alopecia areata. Some clones in this sample may be carry-over from other donors' samples.

This clonotype was found a few times. The rearrangement links TRBV6-1 to TRBJ2-2; either TRBD1 or TRBD2 may fit D (5 bases each). There are 13 residues in the CDR3. The germline V gene encodes CDR1 MNHNS and CDR2 SASEGT. Trimming left V 2 bases short and J 6 bases short, with 7 bases between. CDR3 sequence (DNA): TGTGCCAGCAGTGAATTGGGGGCCGGGGAGCTGTTTTTT. It yields the protein CASSELGAGELFF.

This clonotype was picked up a small number of times. This sequence joins TRBV7-6 and TRBJ1-1; D remains unclear. This CDR3 is built from 14 residues. CDR1 is SGHVS and CDR2 is FNYEAQ in the germline V gene. Trimming removed 1 base at V and 6 bases at J, with 12 bases between. Here the CDR3 DNA reads TGTGCCAGCAGCTTAGACGAGGGAATCGCTGAAGCTTTCTTT. Encoded protein: CASSLDEGIAEAFF.

This clonotype was detected ten times or more. The genes are TRBV7-6 and TRBJ2-7, with D hard to call. Germline loops: CDR1 SGHVS, CDR2 FNYEAQ. There are 14 residues in the CDR3. V lost 1 base, J lost 2 bases, and 9 bases lay in between. The CDR3 here is CASSLVGRPYEQYF. The CDR3 nucleotides read TGTGCCAGCAGCTTAGTCGGGCGACCCTACGAGCAGTACTTC.

This clonotype has at least ten counts. This chain connects TRBV28 to TRBJ2-1, with no clear D. Germline V lookup: CDR1 MDHEN, CDR2 SYDVKM. The CDR3 runs to 13 residues. The germline V and J ends were trimmed by 4 bases and 5 bases, with 9 bases remaining between them. The CDR3 loop reads CASSSTDNNEQFF. The CDR3, as DNA: TGTGCCAGCAGTTCTACCGATAACAATGAGCAGTTCTTC.

This clonotype was seen a handful of times. The chain joins TRBV29-1 to TRBJ2-3, with D possibly being TRBD2 (6 bases). With 6 bases removed from V and 6 bases from J, the gap between germline ends came to 13 bases. Germline CDR1 SQVTM, CDR2 ANQGSEA. There are 12 residues in the CDR3. The CDR3 sequence is CSVKTSSDTQYF. In DNA, the CDR3 is TGCAGCGTCAAGACTAGTTCGGATACGCAGTATTTT.

In this sample, this clonotype turned up many times. The chain links TRBV20-1 to TRBJ1-1; weak D call: TRBD1 (6 bases). V was pared by 3 bases and J by 0 bases, with 11 bases between. The germline V gene has CDR1 DFQATT and CDR2 SNEGSKA (reference sequence). The CDR3 covers 14 residues. CDR3 nucleotides: TGCAGTGCTAGGAGGGGGGCGGTGAACACTGAAGCTTTCTTT. It encodes CSARRGAVNTEAFF.

The table lists this clonotype with many counts. V gene TRBV7-2 combines with J gene TRBJ2-1; no definite D call. V lost 1 base, J lost 4 bases, and 5 bases lay in between. This CDR3 region has 13 residues. CDR1 and CDR2 from the germline V gene are SGHTA and FQGNSA. The CDR3 loop is CASSLVRYNEQFF. CDR3 bases: TGTGCCAGCAGCTTAGTGAGGTACAATGAGCAGTTCTTC.

This clonotype has a handful of counts. The chain combines TRBV6-6 with TRBJ2-1, with a weak D call TRBD1 (6 bases). The V and J ends lost 6 bases and 4 bases respectively, with 10 bases between them. There are 13 residues in the CDR3. CDR1 is MNHNY and CDR2 is SVGAGI in the germline V gene (reference sequence). CDR3 in amino acids: CASRPTGYNEQFF. CDR3 nucleotides: TGTGCCAGCAGACCGACAGGATACAATGAGCAGTTCTTC.

This clonotype was observed at least ten times. This rearrangement joins TRBV12-3 or TRBV12-4 to TRBJ2-7; either TRBD1 or TRBD2 may supply D (5 bases each). The CDR3 has 15 residues. The ends were cut back, 6 bases at V and 3 bases at J, with 18 bases in the middle. CDR3 nucleotide sequence: TGTGCCAGCAGAACCGGGACCCGAAGTAGCTACGAGCAGTACTTC. The encoded protein is CASRTGTRSSYEQYF.

J is TRBJ2-7 and V is TRBV6-2 or TRBV6-3; D may be TRBD2 (5 bases). The CDR3 has 13 residues. Germline V gives CDR1 MNHEY, CDR2 SVGEGT. Trimming removed 6 bases at V and 2 bases at J, with 11 bases between. The CDR3, as DNA: TGTGCCAGCAGGGAGGTAGCCGCCTACGAGCAGTACTTC. Translation gives CASREVAAYEQYF.

This clonotype has a count of ten or more. The gene calls are TRBV6-6 and TRBJ2-3; 9 positions agree with TRBD2. This CDR3 is built from 16 residues. Germline V gives CDR1 MNHNY, CDR2 SVGAGI (reference sequence). The V segment lost 4 bases and the J segment 3 bases; nucleotides outside the gene matches: 8. CDR3 residues: CASSSLLSGGTDTQYF. In nucleotides, the CDR3 is TGTGCCAGCAGTTCCCTCCTTAGCGGGGGAACAGATACGCAGTATTTT.

This clonotype was seen many times. The V and J genes are TRBV6-2 or TRBV6-3 and TRBJ1-2; D perhaps matches TRBD1 (5 bases). CDR3 size: 14 residues. Trimming removed 6 bases at V and 6 bases at J, with 17 bases between. Germline V gives CDR1 MNHEY, CDR2 SVGEGT. Written as DNA, the CDR3 is TGTGCCAGCAGCGAGAACTGGGACGCAGATGGCTACACCTTC. Protein sequence: CASSENWDADGYTF.

The table lists this clonotype with a few counts. The CDR3 bases are TGTGCCAGCAGTGAAGAAAGCGGGGGTCAGGATACGCAGTATTTT. Protein product: CASSEESGGQDTQYF. This rearrangement joins TRBV2 to TRBJ2-3; 8 bases line up with TRBD2. This CDR3 comprises 15 residues. Trimming took 1 base from V and 6 from J; bases not matched to a gene: 6. Germline CDR1 is SNHLY and CDR2 is FYNNEI.

The chain joins TRBV29-1 to TRBJ2-2; D unclear. CDR3 size: 12 residues. Germline V CDR1 and CDR2: SQVTM, ANQGSEA. The V end was cut by 4 bases, the J end by 3 bases, with 6 bases between. CDR3 DNA sequence: TGCAGCGTTGGACGGGACACCGGGGAGCTGTTTTTT. The encoded protein is CSVGRDTGELFF.

To note about this clonotype: The junction differs from germline at one of its ends, possibly a read error. V gene TRBV7-7 combines with J gene TRBJ1-1; D may be TRBD1 (5 bases). The CDR3 covers 14 residues. The V gene's germline CDR1 is SSHAT and CDR2 FNYEAQ (reference sequence). The CDR3 here is CASRPYGANTEAFF. The CDR3 DNA reads as TGTGCTAGCAGGCCATACGGGGCCAACACTGAAGCTTTCTTT. The complete variable domain, with remaining parts taken from reference TRBV7-7 and TRBJ1-1, reads GAGVSQSPRYKVTKRGQDVTLRCDPISSHATLYWYQQALGQGPEFLTYFNYEAQPDKSGLPSDRFSAERPEGSISTLTIQRTEQRDSAMYRCASRPYGANTEAFFGQGTRLTVV.

This clonotype was counted ten times or more. The J gene is TRBJ1-1, the V gene TRBV7-2; tentative D call: TRBD1 (6 bases). Germline loops: CDR1 SGHTA, CDR2 FQGNSA. This CDR3 is 15 amino acids long. V lost 7 bases and J lost 5, with 20 bases in between. The CDR3: CASIPYNGGATEAFF. DNA of the CDR3: TGTGCCAGCATCCCCTACAATGGGGGGGCTACTGAAGCTTTCTTT.

The chain carries TRBV28 and TRBJ2-1; the match to TRBD1 covers 7 bases. This CDR3 comprises 17 residues. Germline V gene lookup returns CDR1 MDHEN and CDR2 SYDVKM. V lost 1 base, J lost 2 bases, and 8 bases stayed unmatched. The CDR3 DNA sequence: TGTGCCAGCAGTTTATTGACAGGGAAGAGCACCTACAATGAGCAGTTCTTC. It specifies CASSLLTGKSTYNEQFF. The variable domain in full, with the rest retrieved from reference TRBV28 and TRBJ2-1, is DVKVTQSSRYLVKRTGEKVFLECVQDMDHENMFWYRQDPGLGLRLIYFSYDVKMKEKGDIPEGYSVSREKKERFSLILESASTNQTSMYLCASSLLTGKSTYNEQFFGPGTRLTVL.

Comments on this clonotype: Given a much more abundant clone one base away, this may be a read error. The V call is TRBV7-6, the J call TRBJ1-2; 7 bases map to TRBD1. In germline, CDR1 is SGHVS, CDR2 FNYEAQ. The CDR3 spans 13 residues. CDR3 in amino acids: CASSPGGTDGHTF. CDR3 nucleotides: TGTGCCAGCAGCCCCGGGGGGACAGATGGCCACACCTTC.

As concerns this clonotype: A much larger clone lies one base from this, so it may be a read error. This chain connects TRBV20-1 to TRBJ1-6; possibly TRBD1 for D (6 bases). Germline V gene sequence: CDR1 DFQATT, CDR2 SNEGSKA (reference sequence). The V end was cut by 0 bases, the J end by 13 bases, with 13 bases between. The CDR3 spans 13 residues. The CDR3 DNA sequence: TGCAGTGCTAGAGAAACAGGGAGCGGGCCCCTCCACTTT. This codes for CSARETGSGPLHF.

This clonotype was observed a few times. J is TRBJ2-3 and V is TRBV4-3; maybe TRBD2 (5 bases). This CDR3 has 16 residues. Germline V lookup: CDR1 LGHNA, CDR2 YSLEER. Between the trimmed V and J ends, which lost 0 bases and 0 bases, there was a span of 10 bases. CDR3 protein: CASSQDAGPSTDTQYF. DNA of the CDR3: TGCGCCAGCAGCCAAGATGCGGGCCCTAGCACAGATACGCAGTATTTT.

The chain links TRBV4-3 to TRBJ1-1; D not certain. The CDR3 totals 14 residues. CDR1 is LGHNA and CDR2 is YSLEER in the germline V gene. Trimming took off 6 bases at V and 4 bases at J, with 15 bases between the two ends. The CDR3 region has the DNA TGCGCCAGCAGTCAAAGGTCGGGTTTCACTGAAGCTTTCTTT. Translating gives CASSQRSGFTEAFF.

This clonotype was found many times. This rearrangement joins TRBV18 to TRBJ2-1; 8 nucleotides align to TRBD1. The V and J ends lost 0 bases and 4 bases, in that order; junction bases with no gene match: 8. The CDR3 is 17 residues long. CDR1 and CDR2 (germline): KGHSH, LQKENI. CDR3 region: CASSPPVDRAIYNEQFF. The CDR3 DNA reads as TGTGCCAGCTCACCACCCGTGGACAGGGCAATATACAATGAGCAGTTCTTC.

This clonotype came up a few times. V gene TRBV10-3 combines with J gene TRBJ2-5; 14 nucleotides align to TRBD2. CDR1 is ENHRY, CDR2 SYGVKD, per germline. V shed 6 bases and J 1 base; nucleotides not matched to a gene: 4. The CDR3 consists of 16 residues. The CDR3 nucleotides are TGTGCCATCAGGGGGACTAGCGGGGGTTTCCAAGAGACCCAGTACTTC. Translation gives CAIRGTSGGFQETQYF.

This clonotype was recorded many times. The rearrangement links TRBV19 to TRBJ1-5, with TRBD1 as a possible D gene (5 bases). V lost 8 bases, J lost 3 bases, and 17 bases lay in between. The V gene's germline CDR1 is LNHDA and CDR2 SQIVND (reference sequence). This CDR3 contains 15 residues. CDR3 sequence (DNA): TGTGCCAGTTGTGCCAGCGACAGTTACAATCAGCCCCAGCATTTT. It translates to CASCASDSYNQPQHF.

This clonotype was counted a few times. CDR3 residues: CASSQDVSGGPWDEQYF. The CDR3 DNA reads as TGCGCCAGCAGCCAAGATGTTAGCGGGGGGCCCTGGGACGAGCAGTACTTC. The chain has TRBV4-3 and TRBJ2-7; 10 bases fit TRBD2. Germline lookup yields CDR1 LGHNA and CDR2 YSLEER. V dropped 0 bases and J dropped 5; count of bases not matched to a gene: 10. The CDR3 loop spans 17 amino acids.

With regard to this clonotype: At one of its ends the junction is not consistent with the germline gene, which may arise from a read error. The chain recombines TRBV7-7 with TRBJ2-7; 7 bases are a match to TRBD1. CDR3 length: 15 amino acids. CDR1 SSHAT and CDR2 FNYEAQ come from the germline V gene (reference sequence). The CDR3 region has the DNA TGTGCCAGCAGTTTAGGGGGCGCGGGCGCCTACGAGCAGTACTTC. This codes for CASSLGGAGAYEQYF.

This chain links TRBV10-3 with TRBJ2-7; D not resolved. V was trimmed by 5 bases and J by 2 bases, leaving 13 bases between them. CDR1 and CDR2 from the germline V gene are ENHRY and SYGVKD. The CDR3 loop spans 14 amino acids. CDR3 amino acids: CAISSPGRPYEQYF. DNA of the CDR3: TGTGCCATCAGTTCCCCAGGTAGACCCTACGAGCAGTACTTC.

In its sample, this clonotype was seen a few times. The chain links TRBV6-2 or TRBV6-3 to TRBJ1-5; D might be TRBD1 (5 bases). This CDR3 spans 15 amino acids. Germline loops: CDR1 MNHEY, CDR2 SVGEGT. The V gene lost 6 bases and the J gene lost 6 bases, with 18 bases spanning the gap. The DNA of the CDR3 is TGTGCCAGCAGCCCAAGCAGGGTACCTATTCAGCCCCAGCATTTT. Translation: CASSPSRVPIQPQHF.

J is TRBJ2-5 and V is TRBV11-2, with D perhaps TRBD1 or TRBD2 (6 bases each). The germline V gene encodes CDR1 SGHAT and CDR2 FQNNGV. V lost 3 bases and J 5 bases, leaving 10 bases between the germline ends. This CDR3 region has 13 residues. The CDR3 protein is CASSFNGGETQYF. The CDR3 bases are TGTGCCAGCAGCTTTAACGGGGGCGAGACCCAGTACTTC.

This clonotype was recorded many times. The rearrangement uses TRBV7-2 and TRBJ1-1; TRBD1 matches at 8 bases. The CDR3 length is 13 residues. CDR1 is SGHTA, CDR2 FQGNSA, per germline. Trimming took 8 bases from V and 5 from J; bases not matched to a gene: 7. The CDR3 bases are TGTGCCAGCCGGCAGGGGGCGCGGACTGAAGCTTTCTTT. Translated: CASRQGARTEAFF.